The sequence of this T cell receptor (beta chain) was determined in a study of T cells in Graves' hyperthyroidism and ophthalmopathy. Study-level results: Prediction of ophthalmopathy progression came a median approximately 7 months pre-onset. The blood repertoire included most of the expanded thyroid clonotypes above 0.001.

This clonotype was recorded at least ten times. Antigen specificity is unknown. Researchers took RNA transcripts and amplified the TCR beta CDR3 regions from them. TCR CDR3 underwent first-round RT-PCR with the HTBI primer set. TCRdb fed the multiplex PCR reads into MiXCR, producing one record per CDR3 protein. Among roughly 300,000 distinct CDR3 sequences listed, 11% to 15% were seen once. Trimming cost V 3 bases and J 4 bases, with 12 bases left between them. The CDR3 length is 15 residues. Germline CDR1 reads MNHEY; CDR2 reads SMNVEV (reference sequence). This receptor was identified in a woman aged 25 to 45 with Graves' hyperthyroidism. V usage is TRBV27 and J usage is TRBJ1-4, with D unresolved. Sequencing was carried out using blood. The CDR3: CASSFWQSGNEKLFF. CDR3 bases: TGTGCCAGCAGTTTTTGGCAGTCTGGTAATGAAAAACTGTTTTTT.